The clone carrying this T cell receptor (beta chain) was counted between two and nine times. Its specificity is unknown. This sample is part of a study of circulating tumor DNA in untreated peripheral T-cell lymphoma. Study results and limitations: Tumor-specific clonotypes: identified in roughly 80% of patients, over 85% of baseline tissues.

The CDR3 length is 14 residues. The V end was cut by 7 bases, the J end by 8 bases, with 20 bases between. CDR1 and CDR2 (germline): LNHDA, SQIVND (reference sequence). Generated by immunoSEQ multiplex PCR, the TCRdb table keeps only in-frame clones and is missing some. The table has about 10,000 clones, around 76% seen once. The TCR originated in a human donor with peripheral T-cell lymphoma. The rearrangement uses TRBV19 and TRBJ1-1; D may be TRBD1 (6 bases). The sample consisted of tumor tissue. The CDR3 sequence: CASTPTGRGGEAFF. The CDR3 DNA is TGTGCCAGTACCCCCACTGGCAGGGGAGGGGAAGCTTTCTTT.